This T cell receptor (beta chain) was recovered during a study of Ad26.COV2.S vaccination and SARS-CoV-2 variants. Study-wide context: The vaccine Ad26.COV2.S was put into the muscle once, or twice with 56 days between. Study conclusions and caveats: Recipients given vaccine exceeded placebo recipients in spike-specific TCR breadth.

Libraries were prepared by immunoSEQ multiplex PCR; TCRdb keeps only in-frame clonotypes and omits some of them. The sample lists hundreds of thousands of clones, roughly 89% occurring once. The germline V gene encodes CDR1 LGHNA and CDR2 YNFKEQ. V lost 1 base to trimming and J lost 4 bases, with 10 bases between them. This CDR3 spans 14 amino acids. For this clone: The antigen remains undetermined.

Treatment specified: about 20 received Ad26.COV2.S at low or high dose, single or two shots; 5 received placebo; per-sample allocation not given. Following the first vaccine or placebo injection, samples were taken on day 63. This person who donated was an adult of 18-55 years in Boston. The receptor was isolated from a person aged 18 to 59 who received the Ad26.COV2.S COVID-19 vaccine or a placebo. The chain employs TRBV4-2 and TRBJ1-2, with D perhaps matching TRBD1 (6 bases). Sequenced here: peripheral blood, sampled in a trial of Ad26.COV2.S vaccine versus placebo. In DNA form, the CDR3 reads TGTGCCAGCAGCCAAGGGACAGACACCTATGGCTACACCTTC. The encoded protein is CASSQGTDTYGYTF.